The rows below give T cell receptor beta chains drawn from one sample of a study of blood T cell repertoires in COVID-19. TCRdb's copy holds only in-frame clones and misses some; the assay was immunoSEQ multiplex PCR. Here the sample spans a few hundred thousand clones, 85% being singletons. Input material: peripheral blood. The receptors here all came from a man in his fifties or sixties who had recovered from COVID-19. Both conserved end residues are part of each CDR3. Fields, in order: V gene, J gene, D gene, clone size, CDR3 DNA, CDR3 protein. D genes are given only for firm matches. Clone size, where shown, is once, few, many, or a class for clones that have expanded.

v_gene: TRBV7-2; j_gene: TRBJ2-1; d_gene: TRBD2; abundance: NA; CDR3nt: TGTGCCAGCAGCGATAGCGGGAGGGTATACAATGAGCAGTTCTTC; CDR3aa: CASSDSGRVYNEQFF
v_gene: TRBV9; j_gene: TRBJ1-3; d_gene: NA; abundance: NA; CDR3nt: TGTGCCAGCAGCGTAGCCTGGACAGAGACTGGAAACACCATATATTTT; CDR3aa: CASSVAWTETGNTIYF
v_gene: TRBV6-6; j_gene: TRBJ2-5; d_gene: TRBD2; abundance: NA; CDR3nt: TGTGCCAGCAGCCCGGGGGGGGCCTCGCACTTC; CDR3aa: CASSPGGASHF
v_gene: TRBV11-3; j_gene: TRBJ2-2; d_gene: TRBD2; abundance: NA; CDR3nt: TGTGCCAGCAGCTCGGCGGGGGCCGGGGAGCTGTTTTTT; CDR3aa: CASSSAGAGELFF
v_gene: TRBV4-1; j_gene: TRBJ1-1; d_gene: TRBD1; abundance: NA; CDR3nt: TGCGCCAGCGGCAACAGGGGGAACACTGAAGCTTTCTTT; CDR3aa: CASGNRGNTEAFF
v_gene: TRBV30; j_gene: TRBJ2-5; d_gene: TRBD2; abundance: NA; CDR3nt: TGTGCCTGGCAGACCGGGACTAGCGGCTTAGGGACCCAGTACTTC; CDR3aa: CAWQTGTSGLGTQYF
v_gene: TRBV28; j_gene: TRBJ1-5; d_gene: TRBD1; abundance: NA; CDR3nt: TGTGCCAGCAGTCCCTCAGGGGGGAGCAATCAGCCCCAGCATTTT; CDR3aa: CASSPSGGSNQPQHF
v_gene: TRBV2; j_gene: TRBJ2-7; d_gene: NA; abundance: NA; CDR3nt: TGTGCCAGCAGGGCAGGATCCTACGAGCAGTACTTC; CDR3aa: CASRAGSYEQYF
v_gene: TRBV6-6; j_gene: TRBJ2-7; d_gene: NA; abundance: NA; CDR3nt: TGTGCCAGCAGTACAACCTACGAGCAGTACTTC; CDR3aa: CASSTTYEQYF
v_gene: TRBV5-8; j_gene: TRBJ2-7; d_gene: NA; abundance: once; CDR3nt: TGTGCCAGCAGCTTTTTCACTAGTAGCGAGCAGTACTTC; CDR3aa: CASSFFTSSEQYF
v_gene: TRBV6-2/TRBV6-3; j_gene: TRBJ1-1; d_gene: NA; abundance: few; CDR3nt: TGTGCCAGCAGTCTCAGGGCTTTGGGGAACACTGAAGCTTTCTTT; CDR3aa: CASSLRALGNTEAFF
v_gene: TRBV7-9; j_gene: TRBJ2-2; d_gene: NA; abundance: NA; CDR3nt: TGTGCCAGCAGCAGACTGGAGAACACCGGGGAGCTGTTTTTT; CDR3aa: CASSRLENTGELFF
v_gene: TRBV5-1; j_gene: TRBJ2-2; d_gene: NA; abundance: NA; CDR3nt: TGCGCCAGCAGCTTTAATCAGGGCGACACCGGGGAGCTGTTTTTT; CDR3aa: CASSFNQGDTGELFF
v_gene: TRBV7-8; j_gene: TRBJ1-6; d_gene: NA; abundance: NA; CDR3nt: TGTGCCAGCAGCCAAAAGGGGGATTCACCCCTCCATTTT; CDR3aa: CASSQKGDSPLHF
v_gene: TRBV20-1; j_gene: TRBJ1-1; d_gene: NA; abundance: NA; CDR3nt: TGCAGTGCCCCCGGGGGGGCTGAAGCTTTCTTT; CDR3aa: CSAPGGAEAFF
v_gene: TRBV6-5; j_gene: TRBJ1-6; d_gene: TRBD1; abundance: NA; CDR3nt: TGTGCCAGCGGGAAGACAGGGGGAAACTCACCCCTCCACTTT; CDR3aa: CASGKTGGNSPLHF
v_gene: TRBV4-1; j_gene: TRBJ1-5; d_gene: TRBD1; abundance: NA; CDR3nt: TGCGCCAGCAGAAGGGACAGGGCGAGCAATCAGCCCCAGCATTTT; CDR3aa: CASRRDRASNQPQHF
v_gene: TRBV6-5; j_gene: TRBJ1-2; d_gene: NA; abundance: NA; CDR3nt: TGTGCCAGCAGTTACATTGGCAGGGGCTACACCTTC; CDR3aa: CASSYIGRGYTF
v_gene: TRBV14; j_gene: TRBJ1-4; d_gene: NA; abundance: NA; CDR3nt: TGTGCCAGCAGCCGTAGGACAGCTTATAATGAAAAACTGTTTTTT; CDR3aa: CASSRRTAYNEKLFF
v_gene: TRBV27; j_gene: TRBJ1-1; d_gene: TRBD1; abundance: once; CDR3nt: TGTGCCAGCAGTTGGGGACAGGCCACTGAAGCTTTCTTT; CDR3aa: CASSWGQATEAFF
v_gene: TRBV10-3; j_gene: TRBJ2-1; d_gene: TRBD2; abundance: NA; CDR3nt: TGTGCCATCAGTGATTGGACTAGCCTTGAGCAGTTCTTC; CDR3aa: CAISDWTSLEQFF
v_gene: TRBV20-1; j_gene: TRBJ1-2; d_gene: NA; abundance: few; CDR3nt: TGCAGTGCTAGTTCTACAGGGCGGTTTAACTATGGCTACACCTTC; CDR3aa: CSASSTGRFNYGYTF
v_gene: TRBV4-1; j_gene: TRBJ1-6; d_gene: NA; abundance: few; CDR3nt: TGCGCCAGCAGCCAAGAAAACAACAGGAGAGGTTCACCCCTCCACTTT; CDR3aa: CASSQENNRRGSPLHF
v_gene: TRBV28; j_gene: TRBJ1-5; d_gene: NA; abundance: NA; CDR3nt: TGTGCCAGCAGCCTTTATCCAACAGGTTCGGGCAATCAGCCCCAGCATTTT; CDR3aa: CASSLYPTGSGNQPQHF
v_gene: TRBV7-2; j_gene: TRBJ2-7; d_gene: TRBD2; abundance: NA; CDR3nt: TGTGCCAGCAGCTCCGCGGGGACTAGCGGGATCTCCTACGAGCAGTACTTC; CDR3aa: CASSSAGTSGISYEQYF
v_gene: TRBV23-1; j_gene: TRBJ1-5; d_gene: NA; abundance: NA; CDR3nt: TGCGCCAGCAGTCAACGACAGGCGCTCAATCAGCCCCAGCATTTT; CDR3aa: CASSQRQALNQPQHF